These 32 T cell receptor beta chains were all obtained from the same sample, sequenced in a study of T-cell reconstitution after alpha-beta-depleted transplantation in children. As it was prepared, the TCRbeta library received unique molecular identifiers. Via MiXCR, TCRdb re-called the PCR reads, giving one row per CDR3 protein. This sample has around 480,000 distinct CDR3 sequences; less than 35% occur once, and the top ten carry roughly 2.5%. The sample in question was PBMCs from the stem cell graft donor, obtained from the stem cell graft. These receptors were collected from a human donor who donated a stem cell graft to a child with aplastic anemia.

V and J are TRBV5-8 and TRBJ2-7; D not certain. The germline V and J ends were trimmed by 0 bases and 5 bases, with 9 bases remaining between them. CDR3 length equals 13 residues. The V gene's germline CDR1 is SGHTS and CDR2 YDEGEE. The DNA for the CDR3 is TGTGCCAGCAGCTTGGTGATGGCGGACGAGCAGTACGTC. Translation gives CASSLVMADEQYV.

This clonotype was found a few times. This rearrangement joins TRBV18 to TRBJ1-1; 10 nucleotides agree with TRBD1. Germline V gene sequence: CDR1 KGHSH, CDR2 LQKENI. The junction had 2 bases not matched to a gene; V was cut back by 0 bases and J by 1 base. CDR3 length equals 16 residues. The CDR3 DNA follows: TGTGCCAGCTCACCACCGGGACAGGGGCGGAACACTGAAGCTTTCTTT. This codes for CASSPPGQGRNTEAFF. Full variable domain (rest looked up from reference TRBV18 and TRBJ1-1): NAGVMQNPRHLVRRRGQEARLRCSPMKGHSHVYWYRQLPEEGLKFMVYLQKENIIDESGMPKERFSAEFPKEGPSILRIQQVVRGDSAAYFCASSPPGQGRNTEAFFGQGTRLTVV.

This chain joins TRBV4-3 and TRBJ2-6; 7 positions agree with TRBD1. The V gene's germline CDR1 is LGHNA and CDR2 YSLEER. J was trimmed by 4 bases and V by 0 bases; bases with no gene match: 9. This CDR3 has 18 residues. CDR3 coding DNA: TGCGCCAGCAGCCAAGATAAGGGACAGATATCCGGGGCCAACGTCCTGACTTTC. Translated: CASSQDKGQISGANVLTF.

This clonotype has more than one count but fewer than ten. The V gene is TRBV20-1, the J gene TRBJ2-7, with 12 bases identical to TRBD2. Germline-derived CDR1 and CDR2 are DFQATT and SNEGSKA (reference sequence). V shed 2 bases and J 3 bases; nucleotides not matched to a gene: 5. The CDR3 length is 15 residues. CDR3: CSARIRLAGDYEQYF. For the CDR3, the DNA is TGCAGTGCTAGAATTAGACTAGCGGGAGACTACGAGCAGTACTTC.

The CDR3 protein is CASSMGRGLEGYTF. In nucleotides, the CDR3 is TGTGCCAGTAGTATGGGCAGGGGGCTTGAGGGCTACACCTTC. The chain couples TRBV19 to TRBJ1-2; TRBD1 matches 8 bases. V shed 3 bases and J 8 bases; nucleotides not matched to a gene: 8. The CDR3 consists of 14 residues. CDR1 and CDR2 from the germline V gene are LNHDA and SQIVND (reference sequence). The entire variable domain, with the rest obtained from reference TRBV19 and TRBJ1-2, is as follows: DGGITQSPKYLFRKEGQNVTLSCEQNLNHDAMYWYRQDPGQGLRLIYYSQIVNDFQKGDIAEGYSVSREKKESFPLTVTSAQKNPTAFYLCASSMGRGLEGYTFGSGTRLTVV.

The DNA of the CDR3 is TGTGCCAGTGGTTCATTAAGGCTAGCGGGAAACACAGATACGCAGTATTTT. Protein: CASGSLRLAGNTDTQYF. The chain employs TRBV7-9 and TRBJ2-3; 9 positions agree with TRBD2. V lost 9 bases, J lost 2 bases, and 15 bases stayed unmatched. Germline CDR1 reads SEHNR; CDR2 reads FQNEAQ (reference sequence). The CDR3 contains 17 residues.

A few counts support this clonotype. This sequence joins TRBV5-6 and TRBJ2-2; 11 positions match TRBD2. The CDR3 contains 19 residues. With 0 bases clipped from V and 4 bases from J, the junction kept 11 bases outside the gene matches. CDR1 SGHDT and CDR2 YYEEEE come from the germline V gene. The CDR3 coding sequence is TGTGCCAGCAGCTTGGTTTCATGGCTAGCGGGAGGAATCACCGGGGAGCTGTTTTTT. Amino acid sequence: CASSLVSWLAGGITGELFF.

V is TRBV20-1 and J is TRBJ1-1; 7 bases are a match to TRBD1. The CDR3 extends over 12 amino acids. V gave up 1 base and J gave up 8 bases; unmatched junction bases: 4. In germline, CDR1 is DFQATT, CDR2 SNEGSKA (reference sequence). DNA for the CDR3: TGCAGTGCTAGAGGCGGGACAGCCGAAGCTTTCTTT. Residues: CSARGGTAEAFF.

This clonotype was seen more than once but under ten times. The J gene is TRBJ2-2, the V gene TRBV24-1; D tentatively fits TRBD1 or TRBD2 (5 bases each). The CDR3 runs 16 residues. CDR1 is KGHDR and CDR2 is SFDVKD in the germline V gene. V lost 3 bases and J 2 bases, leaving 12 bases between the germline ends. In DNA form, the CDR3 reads TGTGCCACCAGTGATCGGGGACGCCCAAACACCGGGGAGCTGTTTTTT. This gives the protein CATSDRGRPNTGELFF.

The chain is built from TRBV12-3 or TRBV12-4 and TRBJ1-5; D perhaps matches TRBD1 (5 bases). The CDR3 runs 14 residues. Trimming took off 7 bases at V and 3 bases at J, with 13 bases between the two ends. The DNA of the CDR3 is TGTGCCAGCACCTCGACAGACTACAATCAGCCCCAGCATTTT. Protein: CASTSTDYNQPQHF.

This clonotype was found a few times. The CDR3: CASSQRSYEQYF. CDR3 DNA: TGTGCCAGCAGCCAAAGGTCCTACGAGCAGTACTTC. The V call is TRBV7-9, the J call TRBJ2-7; D uncertain. Deletions cut 5 bases from V and 1 base from J, with 6 bases between. The CDR3 loop spans 12 amino acids. Germline loops: CDR1 SEHNR, CDR2 FQNEAQ (reference sequence).

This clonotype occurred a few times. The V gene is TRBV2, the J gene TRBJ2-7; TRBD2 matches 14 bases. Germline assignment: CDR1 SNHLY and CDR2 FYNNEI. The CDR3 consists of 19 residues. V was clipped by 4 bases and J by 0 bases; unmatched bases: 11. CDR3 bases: TGTGCCAGCAGTGTCCCCCAGGCGGGGACTAGCGGGAGCTCCTACGAGCAGTACTTC. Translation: CASSVPQAGTSGSSYEQYF.

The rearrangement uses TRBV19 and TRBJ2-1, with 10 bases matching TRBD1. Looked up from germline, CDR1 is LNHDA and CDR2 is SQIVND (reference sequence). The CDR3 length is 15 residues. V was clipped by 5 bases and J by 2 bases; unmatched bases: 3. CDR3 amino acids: CASSADRGTYNEQFF. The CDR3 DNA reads TGTGCCAGTAGTGCGGACAGGGGGACCTACAATGAGCAGTTCTTC.

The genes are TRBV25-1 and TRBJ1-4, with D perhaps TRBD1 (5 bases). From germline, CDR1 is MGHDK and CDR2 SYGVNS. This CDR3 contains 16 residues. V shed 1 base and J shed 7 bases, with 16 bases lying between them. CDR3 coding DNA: TGTGCCAGCAGTGAATTTAGCGGGCCCCAGGGTGAAAAACTGTTTTTT. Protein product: CASSEFSGPQGEKLFF.

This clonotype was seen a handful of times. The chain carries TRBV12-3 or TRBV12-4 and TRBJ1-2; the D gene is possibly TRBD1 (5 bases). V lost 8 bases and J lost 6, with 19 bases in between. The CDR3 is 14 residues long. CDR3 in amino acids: CASLPGGVGHGYTF. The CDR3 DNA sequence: TGTGCCAGCTTACCGGGGGGGGTCGGGCATGGCTACACCTTC.

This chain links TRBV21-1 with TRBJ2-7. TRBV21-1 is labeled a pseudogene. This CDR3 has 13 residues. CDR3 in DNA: TGTGCCAGCAGCTCCAAAGTAGGCAGAAGACAGTACGTC. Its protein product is CASSSKVGRRQYV.

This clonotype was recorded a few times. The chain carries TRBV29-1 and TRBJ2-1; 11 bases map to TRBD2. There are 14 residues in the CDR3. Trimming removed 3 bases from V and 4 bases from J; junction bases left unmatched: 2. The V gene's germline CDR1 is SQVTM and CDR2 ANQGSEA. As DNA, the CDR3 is TGCAGCGTTGACCGGACTAGCGGGTACAATGAGCAGTTCTTC. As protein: CSVDRTSGYNEQFF.

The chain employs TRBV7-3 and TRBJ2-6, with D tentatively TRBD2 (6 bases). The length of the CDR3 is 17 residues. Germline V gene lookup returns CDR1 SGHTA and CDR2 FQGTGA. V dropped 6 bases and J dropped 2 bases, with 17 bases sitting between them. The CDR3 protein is CASSLPGLRPGANVLTF. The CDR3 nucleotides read TGTGCCAGCAGTTTACCGGGACTGAGACCTGGGGCCAACGTCCTGACTTTC.

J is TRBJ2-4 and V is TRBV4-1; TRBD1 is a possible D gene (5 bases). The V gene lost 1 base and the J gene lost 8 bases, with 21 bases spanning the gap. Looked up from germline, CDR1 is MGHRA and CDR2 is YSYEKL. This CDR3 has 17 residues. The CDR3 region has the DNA TGCGCCAGCAGCCAAGTAATAGGACATCCCACTTTGGACATTCAGTACTTC. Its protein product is CASSQVIGHPTLDIQYF.

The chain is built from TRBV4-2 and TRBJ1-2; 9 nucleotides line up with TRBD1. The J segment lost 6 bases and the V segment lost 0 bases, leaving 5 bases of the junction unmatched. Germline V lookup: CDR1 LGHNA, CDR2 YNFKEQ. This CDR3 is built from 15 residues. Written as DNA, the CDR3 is TGTGCCAGCAGCCAAGATCTAGGGACAGGGAATGGCTACACCTTC. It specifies CASSQDLGTGNGYTF.

CDR3 coding DNA: TGTGCCATCAGCCGACAGGGAGACGAGCAGTACTTC. Translation: CAISRQGDEQYF. The chain recombines TRBV10-3 with TRBJ2-7; 7 bases map to TRBD1. V lost 6 bases and J lost 5; bases outside the gene matches: 4. CDR1 is ENHRY and CDR2 is SYGVKD in the germline V gene. The length of the CDR3 is 12 residues.

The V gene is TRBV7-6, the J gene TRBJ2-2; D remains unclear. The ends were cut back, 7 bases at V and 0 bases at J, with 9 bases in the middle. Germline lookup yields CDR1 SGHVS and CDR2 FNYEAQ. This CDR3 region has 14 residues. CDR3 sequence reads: CASTREANTGELFF. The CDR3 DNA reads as TGTGCCAGCACCCGCGAGGCGAACACCGGGGAGCTGTTTTTT. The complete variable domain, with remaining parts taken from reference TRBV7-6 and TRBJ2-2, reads GAGVSQSPRYKVTKRGQDVALRCDPISGHVSLYWYRQALGQGPEFLTYFNYEAQQDKSGLPNDRFSAERPEGSISTLTIQRTEQRDSAMYRCASTREANTGELFFGEGSRLTVL.

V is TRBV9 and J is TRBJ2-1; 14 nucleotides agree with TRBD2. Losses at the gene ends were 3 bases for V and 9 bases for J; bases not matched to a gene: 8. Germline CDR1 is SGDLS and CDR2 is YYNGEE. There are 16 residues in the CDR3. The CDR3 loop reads CASSGGTSGSMGEQFF. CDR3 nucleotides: TGTGCCAGCAGCGGCGGGACTAGCGGGAGCATGGGTGAGCAGTTCTTC.

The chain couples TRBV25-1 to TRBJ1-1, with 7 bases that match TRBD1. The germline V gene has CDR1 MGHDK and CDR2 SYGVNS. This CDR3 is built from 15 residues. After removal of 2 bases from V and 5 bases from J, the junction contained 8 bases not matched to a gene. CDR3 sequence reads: CASSEDREVGTEAFF. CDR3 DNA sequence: TGTGCCAGCAGTGAAGACAGGGAGGTGGGGACTGAAGCTTTCTTT. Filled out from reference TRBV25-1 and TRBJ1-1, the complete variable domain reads EADIYQTPRYLVIGTGKKITLECSQTMGHDKMYWYQQDPGMELHLIHYSYGVNSTEKGDLSSESTVSRIRTEHFPLTLESARPSHTSQYLCASSEDREVGTEAFFGQGTRLTVV.

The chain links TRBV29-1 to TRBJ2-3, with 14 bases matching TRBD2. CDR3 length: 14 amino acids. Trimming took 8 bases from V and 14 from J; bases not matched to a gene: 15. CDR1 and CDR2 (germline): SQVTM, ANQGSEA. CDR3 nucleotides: TGCAGCTTCCGGAAAGGGACTAGCGGGAGCGTGGGGTATTTT. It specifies CSFRKGTSGSVGYF.

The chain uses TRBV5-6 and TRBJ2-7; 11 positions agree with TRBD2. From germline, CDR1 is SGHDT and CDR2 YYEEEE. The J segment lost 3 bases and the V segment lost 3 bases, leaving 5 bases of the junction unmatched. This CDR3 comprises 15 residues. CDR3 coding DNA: TGTGCCAGCAGCTCACTAGCGGGAGACCTCTACGAGCAGTACTTC. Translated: CASSSLAGDLYEQYF.

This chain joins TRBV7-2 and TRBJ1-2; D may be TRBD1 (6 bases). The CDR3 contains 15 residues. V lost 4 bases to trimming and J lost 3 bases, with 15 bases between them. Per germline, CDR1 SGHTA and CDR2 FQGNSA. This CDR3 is CASSSRGLGDYGYTF. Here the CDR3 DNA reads TGTGCCAGCAGCTCCAGGGGTTTAGGGGACTATGGCTACACCTTC.

As DNA, the CDR3 is TGTGCCAGCAGTGGACTAGCGTCCAATGAGCAGTTCTTC. It yields the protein CASSGLASNEQFF. The gene calls are TRBV5-5 and TRBJ2-1; 9 bases are a match to TRBD2. Germline V CDR1 and CDR2: SGHKS, YYEKEE (reference sequence). The V segment lost 5 bases and the J segment 6 bases; nucleotides outside the gene matches: 3. CDR3 length: 13 residues.

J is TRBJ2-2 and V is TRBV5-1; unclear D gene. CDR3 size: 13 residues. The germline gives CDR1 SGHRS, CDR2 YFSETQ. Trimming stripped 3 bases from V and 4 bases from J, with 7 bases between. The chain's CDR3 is CASSSLRTGELFF. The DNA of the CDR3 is TGCGCCAGCAGCTCCCTACGCACCGGGGAGCTGTTTTTT.

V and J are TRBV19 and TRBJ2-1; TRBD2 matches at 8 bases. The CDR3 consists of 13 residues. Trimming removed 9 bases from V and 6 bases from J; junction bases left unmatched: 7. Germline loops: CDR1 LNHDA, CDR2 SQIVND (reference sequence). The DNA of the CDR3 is TGTGCCAGCGGACTAGCCCAACTCAATGAGCAGTTCTTC. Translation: CASGLAQLNEQFF.

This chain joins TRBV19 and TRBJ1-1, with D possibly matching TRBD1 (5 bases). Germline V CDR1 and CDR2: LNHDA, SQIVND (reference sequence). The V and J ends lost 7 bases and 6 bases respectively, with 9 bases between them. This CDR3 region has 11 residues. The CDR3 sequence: CASTQGAEAFF. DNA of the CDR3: TGTGCCAGTACCCAGGGAGCTGAAGCTTTCTTT.

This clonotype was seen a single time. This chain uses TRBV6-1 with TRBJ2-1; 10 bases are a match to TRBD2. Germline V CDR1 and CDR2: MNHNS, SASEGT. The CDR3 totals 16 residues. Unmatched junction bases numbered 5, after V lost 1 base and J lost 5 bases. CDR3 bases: TGTGCCAGCAGTGAAGAAATAGCGGGAGGTAACAATGAGCAGTTCTTC. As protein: CASSEEIAGGNNEQFF.